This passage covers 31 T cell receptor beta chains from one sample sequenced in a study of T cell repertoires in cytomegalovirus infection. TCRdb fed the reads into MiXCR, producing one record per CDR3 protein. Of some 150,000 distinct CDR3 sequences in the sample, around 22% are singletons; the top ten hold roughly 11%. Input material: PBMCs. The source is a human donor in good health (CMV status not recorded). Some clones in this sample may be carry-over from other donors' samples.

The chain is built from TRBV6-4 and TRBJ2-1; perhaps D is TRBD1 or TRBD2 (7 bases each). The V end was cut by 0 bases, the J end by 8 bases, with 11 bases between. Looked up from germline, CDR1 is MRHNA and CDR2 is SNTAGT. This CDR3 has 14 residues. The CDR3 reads CASSDSPGGDEQFF. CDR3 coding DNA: TGTGCCAGCAGTGACTCCCCAGGGGGGGATGAGCAGTTCTTC.

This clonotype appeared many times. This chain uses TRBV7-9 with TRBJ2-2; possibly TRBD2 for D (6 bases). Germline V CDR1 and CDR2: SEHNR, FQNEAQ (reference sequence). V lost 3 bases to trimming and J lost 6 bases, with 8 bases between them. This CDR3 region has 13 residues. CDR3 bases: TGTGCCAGCAGCTTTGGGGGGTCCGGGGAGCTGTTTTTT. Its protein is CASSFGGSGELFF.

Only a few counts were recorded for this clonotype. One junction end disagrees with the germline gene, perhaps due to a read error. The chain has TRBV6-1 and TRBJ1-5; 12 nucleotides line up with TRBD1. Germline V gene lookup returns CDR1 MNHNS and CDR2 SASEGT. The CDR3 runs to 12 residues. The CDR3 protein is CASSPGTGGGNF. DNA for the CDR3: TGTGCCAGCAGCCCCGGGACAGGGGGCGGCAATTTT.

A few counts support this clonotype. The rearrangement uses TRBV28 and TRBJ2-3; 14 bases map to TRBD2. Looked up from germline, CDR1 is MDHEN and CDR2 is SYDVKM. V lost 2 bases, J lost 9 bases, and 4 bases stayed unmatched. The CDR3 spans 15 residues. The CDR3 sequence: CASSLTTSGGATQYF. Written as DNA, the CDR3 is TGTGCCAGCAGTTTAACGACTAGCGGGGGGGCCACGCAGTATTTT.

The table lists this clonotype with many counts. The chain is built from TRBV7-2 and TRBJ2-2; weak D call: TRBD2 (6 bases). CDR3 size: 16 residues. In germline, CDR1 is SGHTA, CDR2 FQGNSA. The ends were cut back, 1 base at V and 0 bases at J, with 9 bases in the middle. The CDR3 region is CASSLVQRANTGELFF. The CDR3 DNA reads TGTGCCAGCAGCTTAGTCCAGCGGGCGAACACCGGGGAGCTGTTTTTT. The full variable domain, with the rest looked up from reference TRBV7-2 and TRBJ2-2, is GAGVSQSPSNKVTEKGKDVELRCDPISGHTALYWYRQSLGQGLEFLIYFQGNSAPDKSGLPSDRFSAERTGGSVSTLTIQRTQQEDSAVYLCASSLVQRANTGELFFGEGSRLTVL.

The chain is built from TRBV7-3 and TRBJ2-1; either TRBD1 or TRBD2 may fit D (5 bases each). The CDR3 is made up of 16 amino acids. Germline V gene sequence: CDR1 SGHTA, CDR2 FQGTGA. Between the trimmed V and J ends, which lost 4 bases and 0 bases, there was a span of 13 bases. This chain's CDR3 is CASSYDGGSSYNEQFF. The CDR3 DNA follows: TGTGCCAGCAGCTACGATGGGGGAAGCTCCTACAATGAGCAGTTCTTC.

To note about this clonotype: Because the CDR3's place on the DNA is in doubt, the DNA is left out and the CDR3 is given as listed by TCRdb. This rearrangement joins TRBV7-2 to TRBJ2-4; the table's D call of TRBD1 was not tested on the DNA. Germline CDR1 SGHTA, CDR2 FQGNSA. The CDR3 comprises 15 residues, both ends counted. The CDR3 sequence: CASSFGQGSQNIHYF.

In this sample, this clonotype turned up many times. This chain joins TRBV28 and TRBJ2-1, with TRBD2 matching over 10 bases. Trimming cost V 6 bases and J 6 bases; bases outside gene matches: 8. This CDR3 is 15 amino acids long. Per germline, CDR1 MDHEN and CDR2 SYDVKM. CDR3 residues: CASSLLAGGFNEQFF. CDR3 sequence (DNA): TGTGCCAGCAGCCTATTAGCGGGAGGTTTCAATGAGCAGTTCTTC. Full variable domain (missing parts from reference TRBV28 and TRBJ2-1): DVKVTQSSRYLVKRTGEKVFLECVQDMDHENMFWYRQDPGLGLRLIYFSYDVKMKEKGDIPEGYSVSREKKERFSLILESASTNQTSMYLCASSLLAGGFNEQFFGPGTRLTVL.

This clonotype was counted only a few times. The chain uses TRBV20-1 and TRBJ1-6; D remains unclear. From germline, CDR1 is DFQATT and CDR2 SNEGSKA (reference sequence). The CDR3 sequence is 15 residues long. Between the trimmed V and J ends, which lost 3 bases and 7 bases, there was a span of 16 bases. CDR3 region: CSASYGLTGNSPLHF. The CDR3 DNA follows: TGCAGTGCTAGCTACGGCCTGACGGGGAATTCACCCCTCCACTTT.

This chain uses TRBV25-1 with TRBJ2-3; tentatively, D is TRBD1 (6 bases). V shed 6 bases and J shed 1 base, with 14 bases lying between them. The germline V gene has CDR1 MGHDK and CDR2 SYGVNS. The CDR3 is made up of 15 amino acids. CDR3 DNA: TGTGCCAGCAGCGCATCGGACAGTCGCACAGATACGCAGTATTTT. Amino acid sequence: CASSASDSRTDTQYF.

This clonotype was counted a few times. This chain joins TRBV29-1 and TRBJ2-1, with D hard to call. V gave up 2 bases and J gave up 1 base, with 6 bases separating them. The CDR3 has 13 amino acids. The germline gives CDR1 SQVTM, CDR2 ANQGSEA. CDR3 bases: TGCAGCGTTGAAAGGCCTTCCTACAATGAGCAGTTCTTC. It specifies CSVERPSYNEQFF.

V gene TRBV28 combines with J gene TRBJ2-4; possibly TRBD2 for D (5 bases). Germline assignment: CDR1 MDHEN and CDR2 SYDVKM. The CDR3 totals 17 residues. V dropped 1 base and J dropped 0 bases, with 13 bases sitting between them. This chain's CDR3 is CASSLYARGLAKNIQYF. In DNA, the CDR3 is TGTGCCAGCAGTTTATATGCTCGGGGTCTAGCCAAAAACATTCAGTACTTC.

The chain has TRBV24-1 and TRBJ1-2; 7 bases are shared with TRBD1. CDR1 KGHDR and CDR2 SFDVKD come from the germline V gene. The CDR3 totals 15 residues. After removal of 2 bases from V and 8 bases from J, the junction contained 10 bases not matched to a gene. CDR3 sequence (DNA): TGTGCCACCAGTGATTCGCTTGACAGGGCGGACGGCTACACCTTC. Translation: CATSDSLDRADGYTF.

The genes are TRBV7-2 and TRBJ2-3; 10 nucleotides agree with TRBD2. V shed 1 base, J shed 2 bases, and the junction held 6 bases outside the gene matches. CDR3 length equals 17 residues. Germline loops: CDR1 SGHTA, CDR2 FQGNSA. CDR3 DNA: TGTGCCAGCAGCTTAGGTCGACTAGCGGGTCACACAGATACGCAGTATTTT. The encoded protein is CASSLGRLAGHTDTQYF.

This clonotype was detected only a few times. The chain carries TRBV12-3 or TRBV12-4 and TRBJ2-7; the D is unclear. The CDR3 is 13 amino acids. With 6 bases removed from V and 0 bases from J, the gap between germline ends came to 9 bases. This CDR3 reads CASSLRNSYEQYF. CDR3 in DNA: TGTGCCAGCAGCCTCCGCAACTCCTACGAGCAGTACTTC.

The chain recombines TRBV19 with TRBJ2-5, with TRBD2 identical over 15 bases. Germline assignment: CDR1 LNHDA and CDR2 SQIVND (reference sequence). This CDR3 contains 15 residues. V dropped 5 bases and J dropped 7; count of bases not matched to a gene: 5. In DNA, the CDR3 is TGTGCCAGTAGTCCCGGGACTAGCGGGAGGTCGACCCAGTACTTC. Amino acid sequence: CASSPGTSGRSTQYF.

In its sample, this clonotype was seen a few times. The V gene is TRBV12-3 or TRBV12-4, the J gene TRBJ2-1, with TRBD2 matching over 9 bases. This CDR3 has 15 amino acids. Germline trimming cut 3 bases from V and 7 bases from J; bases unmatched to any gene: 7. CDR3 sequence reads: CASSFGLANRNEQFF. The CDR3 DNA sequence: TGTGCCAGCAGTTTCGGACTAGCGAATAGGAATGAGCAGTTCTTC.

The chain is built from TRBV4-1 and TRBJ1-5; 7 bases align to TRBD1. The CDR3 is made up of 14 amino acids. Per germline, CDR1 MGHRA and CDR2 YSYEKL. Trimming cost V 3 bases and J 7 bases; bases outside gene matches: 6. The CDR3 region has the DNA TGCGCCAGCAGCCAGGCGGAACAGGGGCAGCCCCAGCATTTT. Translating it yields CASSQAEQGQPQHF.

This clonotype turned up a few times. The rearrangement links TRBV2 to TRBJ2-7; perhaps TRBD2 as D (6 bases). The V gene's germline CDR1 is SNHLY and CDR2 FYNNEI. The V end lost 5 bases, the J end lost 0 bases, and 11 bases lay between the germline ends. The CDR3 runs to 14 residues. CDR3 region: CASSTGTLSYEQYF. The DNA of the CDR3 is TGTGCCAGCAGTACCGGGACTCTCTCCTACGAGCAGTACTTC.

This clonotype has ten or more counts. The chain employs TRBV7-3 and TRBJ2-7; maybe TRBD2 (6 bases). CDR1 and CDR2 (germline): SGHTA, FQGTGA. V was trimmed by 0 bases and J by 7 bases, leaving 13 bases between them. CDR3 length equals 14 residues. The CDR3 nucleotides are TGTGCCAGCAGCTTAACACGGGACTCGCAAGAGCAGTACTTC. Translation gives CASSLTRDSQEQYF. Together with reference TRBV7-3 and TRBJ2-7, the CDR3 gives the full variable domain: GAGVSQTPSNKVTEKGKYVELRCDPISGHTALYWYRQSLGQGPEFLIYFQGTGAADDSGLPNDRFFAVRPEGSVSTLKIQRTERGDSAVYLCASSLTRDSQEQYFGPGTRLTVT.

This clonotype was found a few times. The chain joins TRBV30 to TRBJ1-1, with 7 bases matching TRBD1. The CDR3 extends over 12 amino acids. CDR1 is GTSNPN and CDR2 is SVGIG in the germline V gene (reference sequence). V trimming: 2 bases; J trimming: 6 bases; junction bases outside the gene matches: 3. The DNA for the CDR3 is TGTGCCTGGAGTCAGGGGGAGGCTGAAGCTTTCTTT. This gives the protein CAWSQGEAEAFF.

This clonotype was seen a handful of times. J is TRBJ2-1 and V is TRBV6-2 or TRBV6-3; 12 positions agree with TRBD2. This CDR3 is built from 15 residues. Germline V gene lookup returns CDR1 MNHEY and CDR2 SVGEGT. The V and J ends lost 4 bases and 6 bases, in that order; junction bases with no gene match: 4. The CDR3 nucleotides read TGTGCCAGCAGTTTTCTAGCGGGAGGGCCCAATGAGCAGTTCTTC. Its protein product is CASSFLAGGPNEQFF.

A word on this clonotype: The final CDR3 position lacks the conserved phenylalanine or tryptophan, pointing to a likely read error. CDR3 sequence: CASSQDGQALNEQYL. CDR3 bases: TGCGCCAGCAGCCAAGATGGACAGGCTTTGAACGAGCAGTACTTA. The chain is built from TRBV4-1 and TRBJ2-7, with TRBD1 identical over 7 bases. The germline V gene encodes CDR1 MGHRA and CDR2 YSYEKL. CDR3 length: 15 residues. Losses at the gene ends were 0 bases for V and 5 bases for J; bases not matched to a gene: 7.

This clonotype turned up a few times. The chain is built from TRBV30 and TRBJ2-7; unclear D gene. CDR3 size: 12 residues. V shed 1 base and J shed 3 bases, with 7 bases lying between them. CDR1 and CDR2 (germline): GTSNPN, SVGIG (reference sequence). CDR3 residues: CAWSEGLYEQYF. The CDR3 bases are TGTGCCTGGAGTGAGGGTCTCTACGAGCAGTACTTC.

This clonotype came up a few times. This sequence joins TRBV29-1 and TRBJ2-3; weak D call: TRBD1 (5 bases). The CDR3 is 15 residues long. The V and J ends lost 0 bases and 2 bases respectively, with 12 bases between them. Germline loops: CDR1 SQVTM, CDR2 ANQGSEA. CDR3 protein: CSVEETGSFTDTQYF. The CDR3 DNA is TGCAGCGTTGAAGAAACAGGTTCCTTCACAGATACGCAGTATTTT.

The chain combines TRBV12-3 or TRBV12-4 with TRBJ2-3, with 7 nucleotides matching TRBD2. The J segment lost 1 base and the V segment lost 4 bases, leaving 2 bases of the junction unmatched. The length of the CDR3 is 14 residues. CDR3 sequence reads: CASSSAGRTDTQYF. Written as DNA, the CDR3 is TGTGCCAGCAGTTCAGCGGGGCGCACAGATACGCAGTATTTT.

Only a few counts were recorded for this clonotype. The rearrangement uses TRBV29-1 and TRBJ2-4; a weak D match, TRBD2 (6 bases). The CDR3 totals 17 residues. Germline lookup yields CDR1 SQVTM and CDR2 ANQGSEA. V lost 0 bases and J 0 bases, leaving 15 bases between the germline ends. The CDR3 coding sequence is TGCAGCGTTGAAGATACTCTCGGAGGGCTAGCCAAAAACATTCAGTACTTC. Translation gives CSVEDTLGGLAKNIQYF.

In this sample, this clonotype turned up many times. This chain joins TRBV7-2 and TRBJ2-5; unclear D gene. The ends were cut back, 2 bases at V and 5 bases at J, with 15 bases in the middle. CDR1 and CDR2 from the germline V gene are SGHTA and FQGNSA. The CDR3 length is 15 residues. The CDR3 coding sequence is TGTGCCAGCAGCTTAATAGGTCAGGCTGGGGAGACCCAGTACTTC. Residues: CASSLIGQAGETQYF.

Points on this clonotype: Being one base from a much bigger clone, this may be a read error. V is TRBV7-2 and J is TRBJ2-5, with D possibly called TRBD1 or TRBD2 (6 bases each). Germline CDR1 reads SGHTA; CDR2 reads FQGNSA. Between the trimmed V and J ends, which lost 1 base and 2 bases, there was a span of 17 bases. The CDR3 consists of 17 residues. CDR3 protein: CASSLGQSGAIQETQYF. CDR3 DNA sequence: TGTGCCAGCAGCTTAGGCCAGTCGGGGGCCATACAAGAGACCCAGTACTTC.

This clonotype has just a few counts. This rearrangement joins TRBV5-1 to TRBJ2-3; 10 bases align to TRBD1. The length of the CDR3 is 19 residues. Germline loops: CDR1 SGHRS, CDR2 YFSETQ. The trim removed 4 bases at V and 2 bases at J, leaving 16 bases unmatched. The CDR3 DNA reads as TGCGCCAGCAGCCGCGGACAGGGGGTAAGCGGAGGATACACAGATACGCAGTATTTT. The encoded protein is CASSRGQGVSGGYTDTQYF.

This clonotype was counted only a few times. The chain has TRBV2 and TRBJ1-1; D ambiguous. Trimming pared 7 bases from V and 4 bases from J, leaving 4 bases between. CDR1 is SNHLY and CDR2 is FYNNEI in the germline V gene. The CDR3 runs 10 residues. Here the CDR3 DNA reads TGTGCCAGCACGGCCACTGAAGCTTTCTTT. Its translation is CASTATEAFF.